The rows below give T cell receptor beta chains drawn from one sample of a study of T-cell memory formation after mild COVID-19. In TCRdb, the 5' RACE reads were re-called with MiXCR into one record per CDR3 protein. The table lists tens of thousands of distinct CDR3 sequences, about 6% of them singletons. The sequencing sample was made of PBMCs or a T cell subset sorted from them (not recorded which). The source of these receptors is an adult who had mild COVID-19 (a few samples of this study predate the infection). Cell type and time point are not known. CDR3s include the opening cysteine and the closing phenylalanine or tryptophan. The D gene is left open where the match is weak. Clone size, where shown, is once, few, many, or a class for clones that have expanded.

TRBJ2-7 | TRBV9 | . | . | CASSVDPGENEQYF | TGTGCCAGCAGCGTAGACCCGGGAGAGAATGAGCAGTACTTC
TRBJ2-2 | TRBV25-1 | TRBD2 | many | CASTAGVTGELFF | TGTGCCAGCACCGCGGGGGTCACCGGGGAGCTGTTTTTT
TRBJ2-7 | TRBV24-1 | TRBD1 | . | CATGTGGSEQYF | TGTGCCACCGGGACAGGGGGCAGCGAGCAGTACTTC
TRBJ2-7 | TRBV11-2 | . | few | CASSEGWDPSYEQYF | TGTGCCAGCAGTGAGGGATGGGACCCCTCCTACGAGCAGTACTTC
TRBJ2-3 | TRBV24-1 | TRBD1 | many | CATSDSGQVTDTQYF | TGTGCCACCAGTGATTCTGGACAGGTAACAGATACGCAGTATTTT
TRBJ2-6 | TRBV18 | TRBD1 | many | CASSPRGQGATGANVLTF | TGTGCCAGCTCACCCCGGGGACAGGGGGCGACTGGGGCCAACGTCCTGACTTTC
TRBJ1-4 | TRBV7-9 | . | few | CASSGVIGPGEKLFF | TGTGCCAGCAGTGGCGTCATAGGGCCTGGTGAAAAACTGTTTTTT
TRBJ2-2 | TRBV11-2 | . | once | CASSLGSRASDKWELFF | TGTGCCAGCAGCTTAGGGTCTAGGGCCTCGGACAAGTGGGAGCTGTTTTTT
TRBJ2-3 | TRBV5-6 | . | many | CASSFTASTDTQYF | TGTGCCAGCAGCTTTACAGCGAGCACAGATACGCAGTATTTT
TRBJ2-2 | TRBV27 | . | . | CASSSRGSTGELFF | TGTGCCAGCAGTTCCCGGGGTAGCACCGGGGAGCTGTTTTTT
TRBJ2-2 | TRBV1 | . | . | CTSSERTSGRPNTGELFF | TGCACCAGCAGCGAAAGGACTAGCGGGAGGCCCAACACCGGGGAGCTGTTTTTT
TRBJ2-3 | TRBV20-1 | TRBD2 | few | CSASSGGGDTQYF | TGCAGTGCTAGTAGCGGGGGAGGAGATACGCAGTATTTT
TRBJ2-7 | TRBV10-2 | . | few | CASGSPYEQYF | TGCGCCAGCGGGTCCCCCTACGAGCAGTACTTC
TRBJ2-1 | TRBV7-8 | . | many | CASSLGKRRGNEQFF | TGTGCCAGCAGCTTAGGAAAGCGACGCGGTAATGAGCAGTTCTTC
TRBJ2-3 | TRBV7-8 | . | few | CASSLAQVASNTDTQYF | TGTGCCAGCAGCTTAGCGCAGGTAGCGAGTAACACAGATACGCAGTATTTT
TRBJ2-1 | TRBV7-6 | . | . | CASSSPFRRVYNEQFF | TGTGCCAGCAGCTCCCCTTTTAGGAGAGTTTACAATGAGCAGTTCTTC
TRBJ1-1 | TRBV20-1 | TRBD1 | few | CSALEGGTGNTEAFF | TGCAGTGCTTTAGAAGGGGGCACTGGGAACACTGAAGCTTTCTTT
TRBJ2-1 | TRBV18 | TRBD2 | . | CASSPSSAGIYNEQFF | TGTGCCAGCTCACCGAGCTCAGCGGGGATATACAATGAGCAGTTCTTC
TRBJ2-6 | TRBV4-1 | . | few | CASSRNRAATSGANVLTF | TGCGCCAGCAGCCGCAACAGGGCCGCGACCTCTGGGGCCAACGTCCTGACTTTC
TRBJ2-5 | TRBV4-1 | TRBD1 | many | CASSQAQGAYQETQYF | TGCGCCAGCAGCCAAGCCCAGGGGGCTTACCAAGAGACCCAGTACTTC
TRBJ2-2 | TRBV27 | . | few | CASSFDLTTGELFF | TGTGCCAGCAGTTTCGACCTCACCACCGGGGAGCTGTTTTTT
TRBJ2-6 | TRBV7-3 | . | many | CASSPRGGALGANVLTF | TGTGCCAGCAGCCCCCGGGGAGGAGCTTTAGGGGCCAACGTCCTGACTTTC
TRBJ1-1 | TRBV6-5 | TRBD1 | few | CASSYSRFGPGQGWRNTEAFF | TGTGCCAGCAGTTACTCGCGTTTCGGACCGGGACAGGGGTGGAGGAACACTGAAGCTTTCTTT
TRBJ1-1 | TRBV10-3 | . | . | CAITGSLGGENTEAFF | TGTGCCATCACTGGGAGCCTCGGGGGGGAGAACACTGAAGCTTTCTTT
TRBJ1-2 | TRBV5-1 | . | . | CASSKGDDGAYGYTF | TGCGCCAGCAGCAAAGGGGATGACGGGGCCTATGGCTACACCTTC
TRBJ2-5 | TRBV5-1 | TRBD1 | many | CASSSKPGQGGAWETQYF | TGCGCCAGCAGCTCAAAACCGGGACAGGGAGGAGCATGGGAGACCCAGTACTTC
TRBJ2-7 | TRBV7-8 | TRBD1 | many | CASSSDRSLYEQYF | TGTGCCAGCAGCTCGGACAGGTCCCTCTACGAGCAGTACTTC
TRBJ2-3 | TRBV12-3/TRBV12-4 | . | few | CASSFKGPTDTQYF | TGTGCCAGCAGTTTCAAGGGCCCCACAGATACGCAGTATTTT
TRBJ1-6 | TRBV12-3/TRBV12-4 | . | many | CASSPWGLGTSPLHF | TGTGCCAGCAGCCCCTGGGGACTGGGGACCTCACCCCTCCACTTT
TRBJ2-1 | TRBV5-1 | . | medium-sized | CASSLDQGLDKFF | TGCGCCAGCAGCTTAGATCAGGGACTGGACAAGTTCTTC
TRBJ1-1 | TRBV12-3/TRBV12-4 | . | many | CASSQTKAEAFF | TGTGCCAGCAGCCAAACAAAGGCTGAAGCTTTCTTT
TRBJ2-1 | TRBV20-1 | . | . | CSARVRPGSYNEQFF | TGCAGTGCTAGAGTGCGACCGGGCTCCTACAATGAGCAGTTCTTC
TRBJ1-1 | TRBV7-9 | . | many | CASSLSGRMNTEAFF | TGTGCCAGCAGCTTATCGGGCAGGATGAACACTGAAGCTTTCTTT
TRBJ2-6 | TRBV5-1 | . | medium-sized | CASSLATSSGANVLTF | TGCGCCAGCAGCTTGGCTACAAGCTCTGGGGCCAACGTCCTGACTTTC
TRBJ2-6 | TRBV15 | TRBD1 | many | CATSRPGQGGDVLTF | TGTGCCACCAGCAGACCAGGACAGGGCGGGGACGTCCTGACTTTC
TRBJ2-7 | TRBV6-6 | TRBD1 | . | CASRQTGGQNEQYF | TGTGCCAGCAGGCAGACAGGGGGCCAGAACGAGCAGTACTTC
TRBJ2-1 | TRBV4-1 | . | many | CASSQGETRVSYNEQFF | TGCGCCAGCAGCCAAGGTGAGACAAGGGTCTCCTACAATGAGCAGTTCTTC
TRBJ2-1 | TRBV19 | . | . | CASSIDRMAYNEQFF | TGTGCCAGTAGTATAGATCGAATGGCCTACAATGAGCAGTTCTTC
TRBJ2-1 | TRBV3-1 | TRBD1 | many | CASSKDRGSYNEQFF | TGTGCCAGCAGCAAGGACAGGGGCTCCTACAATGAGCAGTTCTTC
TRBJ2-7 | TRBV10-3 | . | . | CAISELSGRSQYF | TGTGCCATCAGTGAGTTGTCTGGCAGATCGCAGTACTTC
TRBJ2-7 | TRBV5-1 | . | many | CASSSRQDTYEQYF | TGCGCCAGCAGCTCCCGACAGGACACCTACGAGCAGTACTTC
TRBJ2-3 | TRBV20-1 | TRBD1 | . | CSARVQGTDTQYF | TGCAGTGCTAGAGTACAGGGGACAGATACGCAGTATTTT
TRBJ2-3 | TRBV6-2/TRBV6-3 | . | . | CASSRQGTPRDAQYF | TGTGCCAGCAGCCGGCAGGGGACCCCAAGAGATGCGCAGTATTTT
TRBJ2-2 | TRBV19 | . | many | CASSTWETGELFF | TGTGCCAGTAGTACCTGGGAGACCGGGGAGCTGTTTTTT
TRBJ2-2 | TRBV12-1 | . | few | CASSSNLEGHTNTGELFF | TGTGCCAGCAGCTCCAACTTGGAAGGACACACGAACACCGGGGAGCTGTTTTTT
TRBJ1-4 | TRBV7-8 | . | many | CASSSTRHGPNEKLFF | TGTGCCAGCAGCTCCACCCGACACGGGCCCAATGAAAAACTGTTTTTT
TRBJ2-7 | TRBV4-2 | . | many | CASSQAGVSNSYEQYF | TGTGCCAGCAGCCAAGCCGGGGTCTCAAATTCCTACGAGCAGTACTTC
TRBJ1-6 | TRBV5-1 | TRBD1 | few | CASSMGQGNYNSPLHF | TGCGCCAGCAGCATGGGACAGGGGAACTATAATTCACCCCTCCACTTT
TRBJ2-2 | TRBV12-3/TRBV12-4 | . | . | CASSLVRTYTGELFF | TGTGCCAGCAGTTTAGTGCGGACGTACACCGGGGAGCTGTTTTTT
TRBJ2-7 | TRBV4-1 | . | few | CASSPGMGSTYEQYF | TGCGCCAGCAGCCCCGGGATGGGGAGTACCTACGAGCAGTACTTC
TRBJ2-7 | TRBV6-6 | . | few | CASSYSPGQNSYEQYF | TGTGCCAGCAGTTACTCCCCGGGTCAAAACTCCTACGAGCAGTACTTC
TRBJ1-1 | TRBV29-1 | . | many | CSASAPGANTEAFF | TGCAGCGCCTCGGCGCCAGGGGCGAACACTGAAGCTTTCTTT
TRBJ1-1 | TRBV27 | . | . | CASQGNENTEAFF | TGTGCCTCCCAGGGGAACGAGAACACTGAAGCTTTCTTT
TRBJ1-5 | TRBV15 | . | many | CATSGQGRNQPQHF | TGTGCCACCAGCGGACAAGGACGGAATCAGCCCCAGCATTTT
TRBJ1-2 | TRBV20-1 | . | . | CSARDTGARITNYGYTF | TGCAGTGCTAGAGATACGGGGGCCAGGATAACAAACTATGGCTACACCTTC
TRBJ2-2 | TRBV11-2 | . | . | CASSSSTRAGELFF | TGTGCCAGCAGCTCCTCTACTAGAGCCGGGGAGCTGTTTTTT
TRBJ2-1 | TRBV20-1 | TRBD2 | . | CRAPVAGLNEQFF | TGCAGGGCCCCGGTAGCGGGATTGAATGAGCAGTTCTTC
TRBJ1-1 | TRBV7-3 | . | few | CASARPRKQGLMNTEAFF | TGTGCCAGCGCACGGCCCCGGAAACAGGGCTTAATGAACACTGAAGCTTTCTTT